One and the same sample provided the 22 T cell receptor beta chains below, sequenced in a study of beta chain features in type 1 diabetes (dated by TCRdb to the late 2010s). The study at large found these results: In all four CD4+ subsets, TCRB CDR3 length was moderately but significantly shorter in type 1 diabetes patients.

Libraries were constructed by the immunoSEQ multiplex PCR assay. The entire isolated RNA was reverse transcribed using the High Capacity cDNA Reverse Transcription Kit, and thus expressed TCRB transcripts were sequenced. Here the immuneACCESS table is served through TCRdb, limited to in-frame sequences with V and J called. Missing clones are a known gap in these copies; in checked studies unresolved V genes cover under half, and the rest lacks a known reason. A total of 300,000 to 450,000 clones appear in this sample, roughly an eighth of them only once. 0.0085% to 0.012% of the sample is in the top ten clones. Their target antigens are unknown. Sequenced material: naive CD4+ T cells from blood. The meaning of the sample's cell subset or site label: true naive CD4+ T cells. These TCRs come from a woman aged 18-29 years with type 1 diabetes.

There are a few counts of this clone. The V call is TRBV19, the J call TRBJ2-3; a weak D match, TRBD2 (6 bases). The germline CDR1 and CDR2 sequences are LNHDA and SQIVND (reference sequence). The V and J ends lost 6 bases and 7 bases respectively, with 20 bases between them. The CDR3 is made up of 15 amino acids. The DNA for the CDR3 is TGTGCCAGTAGCGGGAGCAACAACCTCCTACATACGCAGTATTTT. Translation: CASSGSNNLLHTQYF.

This chain links TRBV7-9 with TRBJ2-1; maybe TRBD2 (6 bases). V was clipped by 3 bases and J by 2 bases, with 11 bases between them. Germline CDR1 SEHNR, CDR2 FQNEAQ (reference sequence). CDR3 length: 15 residues. The CDR3 sequence: CASSFRGTAYNEQFF. The CDR3 DNA reads TGTGCCAGCAGCTTCCGCGGGACGGCCTACAATGAGCAGTTCTTC. Full variable domain (missing parts from reference TRBV7-9 and TRBJ2-1): DTGVSQNPRHKITKRGQNVTFRCDPISEHNRLYWYRQTLGQGPEFLTYFQNEAQLEKSRLLSDRFSAERPKGSFSTLEIQRTEQGDSAMYLCASSFRGTAYNEQFFGPGTRLTVL.

The chain is built from TRBV9 and TRBJ1-1, with TRBD1 as a possible D gene (6 bases). Germline V gives CDR1 SGDLS, CDR2 YYNGEE. CDR3 length: 15 residues. Trimming left V 2 bases short and J 0 bases short, with 11 bases between. CDR3 residues: CASSVGGQLNTEAFF. DNA for the CDR3: TGTGCCAGCAGCGTTGGTGGACAGTTGAACACTGAAGCTTTCTTT.

A few counts support this clone. The chain links TRBV30 to TRBJ2-5; unclear D gene. The germline gives CDR1 GTSNPN, CDR2 SVGIG (reference sequence). The CDR3 spans 11 residues. Trimming removed 3 bases from V and 4 bases from J, with 6 bases in between. CDR3 sequence: CAWSLIETQYF. The CDR3 DNA reads as TGTGCCTGGAGCCTAATAGAGACCCAGTACTTC. The entire variable domain, with the rest obtained from reference TRBV30 and TRBJ2-5, is as follows: SQTIHQWPATLVQPVGSPLSLECTVEGTSNPNLYWYRQAAGRGLQLLFYSVGIGQISSEVPQNLSASRPQDRQFILSSKKLLLSDSGFYLCAWSLIETQYFGPGTRLLVL.

J is TRBJ1-2 and V is TRBV27; TRBD1 is a possible D gene (6 bases). V shed 5 bases and J shed 2 bases, with 9 bases lying between them. Looked up from germline, CDR1 is MNHEY and CDR2 is SMNVEV (reference sequence). The CDR3 loop spans 13 amino acids. The CDR3 sequence: CASSEQGNYGYTF. The CDR3 DNA reads TGTGCCAGCAGTGAACAGGGAAACTATGGCTACACCTTC.

The table lists this clone with a few counts. The J gene is TRBJ1-4, the V gene TRBV19; maybe TRBD1 (6 bases). V shed 7 bases and J shed 4 bases, with 10 bases lying between them. From germline, CDR1 is LNHDA and CDR2 SQIVND (reference sequence). The CDR3 is made up of 13 amino acids. The CDR3 DNA reads TGTGCCAGTAATGCAGGGGTTAATGAAAAACTGTTTTTT. It specifies CASNAGVNEKLFF. Variable domain in full (rest from reference TRBV19 and TRBJ1-4): DGGITQSPKYLFRKEGQNVTLSCEQNLNHDAMYWYRQDPGQGLRLIYYSQIVNDFQKGDIAEGYSVSREKKESFPLTVTSAQKNPTAFYLCASNAGVNEKLFFGSGTQLSVL.

This clone was found a few times. The chain links TRBV4-1 to TRBJ2-7; 8 bases agree with TRBD2. Germline V gene lookup returns CDR1 MGHRA and CDR2 YSYEKL. The V segment lost 1 base and the J segment 0 bases; nucleotides outside the gene matches: 5. The CDR3 contains 16 residues. The CDR3 bases are TGCGCCAGCAGCCAAGGAGCCAGCGGGAGCTCCTACGAGCAGTACTTC. It yields the protein CASSQGASGSSYEQYF.

In its sample, this clone was seen a few times. The rearrangement joins TRBV6-6 to TRBJ1-1, with D tentatively TRBD1 (5 bases). From germline, CDR1 is MNHNY and CDR2 SVGAGI (reference sequence). The CDR3 extends over 15 amino acids. With 6 bases removed from V and 6 bases from J, the gap between germline ends came to 20 bases. The CDR3 loop reads CASRFPRITGAEAFF. The CDR3 bases are TGTGCCAGCAGGTTTCCCCGGATCACGGGGGCTGAAGCTTTCTTT.

The rearrangement uses TRBV6-6 and TRBJ1-1, with 9 nucleotides matching TRBD1. Losses at the gene ends were 1 base for V and 1 base for J; bases not matched to a gene: 1. This CDR3 is 15 amino acids long. The germline V gene encodes CDR1 MNHNY and CDR2 SVGAGI (reference sequence). The CDR3 nucleotides are TGTGCCAGCAGTTACTGGGGACAGGGGAACACTGAAGCTTTCTTT. Translated: CASSYWGQGNTEAFF.

In this sample, this clone turned up a few times. V and J are TRBV6-6 and TRBJ1-2; the D gene is possibly TRBD1 (6 bases). Looked up from germline, CDR1 is MNHNY and CDR2 is SVGAGI (reference sequence). The CDR3 runs 12 residues. Trimming pared 7 bases from V and 2 bases from J, leaving 8 bases between. CDR3 sequence (DNA): TGTGCCAGCACGACAGGCAACTATGGCTACACCTTC. Translating gives CASTTGNYGYTF.

This clone showed up just a few times. This chain joins TRBV4-3 and TRBJ2-2; 11 nucleotides align to TRBD2. The CDR3 runs to 18 residues. The junction had 6 bases not matched to a gene; V was cut back by 0 bases and J by 3 bases. The germline gives CDR1 LGHNA, CDR2 YSLEER. The CDR3 DNA follows: TGCGCCAGCAGCCAAGATAGTAGCGGGAGGGCCTACACCGGGGAGCTGTTTTTT. Translating it yields CASSQDSSGRAYTGELFF.

This clone was seen just once. J is TRBJ2-7 and V is TRBV2; possible D gene TRBD1, 5 bases. Per the germline V gene, CDR1 is SNHLY and CDR2 is FYNNEI. This CDR3 region has 13 residues. V lost 7 bases to trimming and J lost 6 bases, with 16 bases between them. The CDR3 region has the DNA TGTGCCAGCAAAGGTGAAGGGGTGGGCGAGCAGTACTTC. Amino acids: CASKGEGVGEQYF.

The V call is TRBV9, the J call TRBJ1-1; no reliable D call. CDR3 length equals 14 residues. The V end lost 4 bases, the J end lost 1 base, and 11 bases lay between the germline ends. Germline assignment: CDR1 SGDLS and CDR2 YYNGEE. The CDR3 bases are TGTGCCAGCAGCTGGCGGGGAGGGAACACTGAAGCTTTCTTT. Its translation: CASSWRGGNTEAFF.

The chain employs TRBV29-1 and TRBJ2-1; D may be TRBD1 (6 bases). There are 13 residues in the CDR3. Deletions cut 7 bases from V and 2 bases from J, with 12 bases between. From germline, CDR1 is SQVTM and CDR2 ANQGSEA. The CDR3, as DNA: TGCAGCGACGGACAGTCAACCTACAATGAGCAGTTCTTC. It specifies CSDGQSTYNEQFF.

There are a few counts of this clone. This CDR3 is CASGRDTLRNNEQFF. CDR3 nucleotide sequence: TGTGCCAGCGGTCGGGACACACTGAGAAACAATGAGCAGTTCTTC. The V gene is TRBV2, the J gene TRBJ2-1; D possibly corresponds to TRBD1 (6 bases). The CDR3 has 15 residues. The V end was cut by 8 bases, the J end by 5 bases, with 19 bases between. Germline V gene data show CDR1 as SNHLY and CDR2 as FYNNEI.

The chain employs TRBV4-3 and TRBJ2-1; the match to TRBD2 covers 8 bases. This CDR3 has 19 amino acids. CDR1 is LGHNA and CDR2 is YSLEER in the germline V gene. With 1 base clipped from V and 5 bases from J, the junction kept 16 bases outside the gene matches. The CDR3 region has the DNA TGCGCCAGCAGCCAAGGGTGGAACCGGCGGGAGGTGACAAACAATGAGCAGTTCTTC. Encoded protein: CASSQGWNRREVTNNEQFF.

This clone was detected a few times. This rearrangement joins TRBV10-3 to TRBJ2-7, with D hard to call. Germline CDR1 reads ENHRY; CDR2 reads SYGVKD. Trimming cost V 9 bases and J 6 bases, with 15 bases left between them. The CDR3 sequence is 12 residues long. The CDR3 spells CAISGQGPEQYF. The CDR3 nucleotides are TGTGCCATTTCAGGCCAAGGCCCCGAGCAGTACTTC.

This clone was seen a handful of times. This rearrangement joins TRBV7-3 to TRBJ1-1, with D perhaps TRBD1 (6 bases). Trimming removed 3 bases from V and 0 bases from J, with 17 bases in between. Per germline, CDR1 SGHTA and CDR2 FQGTGA. There are 17 residues in the CDR3. DNA for the CDR3: TGTGCCAGCAGCTTTGTCCCACAGGGAACCATGAACACTGAAGCTTTCTTT. Translated, it gives CASSFVPQGTMNTEAFF.

This clone was picked up a small number of times. The chain has TRBV2 and TRBJ2-1, with D possibly being TRBD2 (7 bases). Germline CDR1 and CDR2: SNHLY and FYNNEI. Trimming removed 3 bases from V and 2 bases from J, with 11 bases in between. The CDR3 contains 15 residues. The CDR3 coding sequence is TGTGCCAGCAGTGAGCGGGGGCCCCCCTACAATGAGCAGTTCTTC. Its translation is CASSERGPPYNEQFF.

To note about this clone: Other DNA sequences within the sample encode an identical CDR3. The CDR3 loop is CSVRPRLNTEAFF. The CDR3 nucleotides are TGCAGCGTAAGACCTAGACTGAACACTGAAGCTTTCTTT. The chain combines TRBV29-1 with TRBJ1-1; D is undetermined. Germline V gene sequence: CDR1 SQVTM, CDR2 ANQGSEA. The CDR3 is 13 amino acids. V lost 6 bases to trimming and J lost 0 bases, with 11 bases between them.

There are a few counts of this clone. V and J are TRBV5-1 and TRBJ2-5; 9 positions match TRBD2. In germline, CDR1 is SGHRS, CDR2 YFSETQ. The CDR3 extends over 15 amino acids. V was clipped by 7 bases and J by 5 bases; unmatched bases: 12. The CDR3 sequence is CASVTVAGEGETQYF. The CDR3 DNA reads TGCGCCAGCGTGACCGTAGCGGGAGAGGGGGAGACCCAGTACTTC.

V gene TRBV30 combines with J gene TRBJ1-1, with D perhaps matching TRBD1 (6 bases). The ends were cut back, 2 bases at V and 11 bases at J, with 27 bases in the middle. The V gene's germline CDR1 is GTSNPN and CDR2 SVGIG (reference sequence). The CDR3 spans 16 residues. CDR3 sequence reads: CAWSKDRQAVSGVAFF. CDR3 sequence (DNA): TGTGCCTGGAGTAAAGACAGACAGGCTGTCTCGGGCGTGGCTTTCTTT.